This record covers a single T cell receptor beta chain. In the original processing: Nucleated cell number was recorded as an estimate derived from reference gene primer amplification. Generated by immunoSEQ multiplex PCR, the TCRdb table keeps only in-frame clones and is missing some. The DNA was the basis for D and trimming; V, J and clone size are from that table. The repertoire holds 200,000 to 250,000 clones, with about 88% as singletons. Germline values: CDR1 KGHSH, CDR2 LQKENI. The CDR3 consists of 15 residues. V lost 6 bases to trimming and J lost 3 bases; unmatched junction nucleotides: 8. These data are taken from a study of blood T cell repertoires in COVID-19. Study summary: Samples of COVID-19 (acute and convalescent) were obtained from the United States, Italy and Spain. T cells, B-cell-depleted T cells, or PBMCs supplied cDNA or gDNA.

The chain joins TRBV18 to TRBJ2-7; 10 nucleotides match TRBD1. The sample comprised peripheral blood. The receptor's source is a woman in her fifties or sixties with acute or convalescent COVID-19. CDR3 sequence (DNA): TGTGCCAGCTCCCGTGACAGGGGGCCCAACTACGAGCAGTACTTC. The encoded protein is CASSRDRGPNYEQYF.